The 15 T cell receptor beta chains in this list originate from one sample, sequenced in a study of cytomegalovirus exposure and HLA in healthy donors. Use of 60 Vbeta and 13 Jbeta primers characterized the PCR. Clones were sequenced by immunoSEQ multiplex PCR, and TCRdb holds only the in-frame ones, with some missing. The sample comprises 70,000 to 95,000 clones, approximately 80% of which are singletons, and roughly 13% rests with the top ten. The material sequenced was PBMCs. All receptors come from a human donor in good health.

The gene calls are TRBV5-4 and TRBJ2-1, with 12 bases aligning to TRBD2. Unmatched junction bases numbered 5, after V lost 2 bases and J lost 8 bases. The CDR3 is made up of 15 amino acids. Germline CDR1 is SGHNT and CDR2 is YYREEE (reference sequence). The CDR3 bases are TGTGCCAGCAGCTTTGCTAGCGGGGGGGCATATGAGCAGTTCTTC. This sequence encodes CASSFASGGAYEQFF.

The rearrangement joins TRBV9 to TRBJ2-7, with 9 bases fitting TRBD1. Trimming took 0 bases from V and 4 from J; bases not matched to a gene: 8. The CDR3 is 16 amino acids. In germline, CDR1 is SGDLS, CDR2 YYNGEE. The DNA for the CDR3 is TGTGCCAGCAGCGTAGGTACCGGGACAGGGTATTACGAGCAGTACTTC. It specifies CASSVGTGTGYYEQYF.

This clone has just one count. V is TRBV11-2 and J is TRBJ2-7; 7 bases align to TRBD1. The CDR3 is 14 amino acids. CDR1 is SGHAT and CDR2 is FQNNGV in the germline V gene. After removal of 1 base from V and 3 bases from J, the junction contained 3 bases not matched to a gene. CDR3 residues: CASSLVPGGYEQYF. DNA of the CDR3: TGTGCCAGCAGCTTAGTTCCAGGGGGCTACGAGCAGTACTTC.

The chain recombines TRBV4-1 with TRBJ1-5; 9 nucleotides align to TRBD1. J was trimmed by 4 bases and V by 2 bases; bases with no gene match: 3. CDR3 length equals 15 residues. Germline V lookup: CDR1 MGHRA, CDR2 YSYEKL. This CDR3 is CASSQTGGANQPQHF. CDR3 DNA sequence: TGCGCCAGCAGCCAAACAGGGGGCGCAAATCAGCCCCAGCATTTT.

The chain has TRBV5-5 and TRBJ1-6; TRBD1 matches at 7 bases. Germline lookup yields CDR1 SGHKS and CDR2 YYEKEE (reference sequence). The CDR3 sequence is 14 residues long. Trimming took 3 bases from V and 10 from J; bases not matched to a gene: 7. This CDR3 reads CASSSRQGMSPLHF. The CDR3 region has the DNA TGTGCCAGCAGCTCCAGACAGGGAATGTCACCCCTCCACTTT.

The chain carries TRBV4-1 and TRBJ1-4, with D tentatively TRBD1 (5 bases). Germline V CDR1 and CDR2: MGHRA, YSYEKL. The CDR3 has 17 amino acids. Deletions cut 3 bases from V and 0 bases from J, with 14 bases between. CDR3 region: CASSQAGRIATNEKLFF. The CDR3 nucleotides are TGCGCCAGCAGCCAGGCGGGACGGATTGCAACTAATGAAAAACTGTTTTTT.

This chain joins TRBV6-5 and TRBJ2-7; 7 nucleotides match TRBD2. J was trimmed by 3 bases and V by 6 bases; bases with no gene match: 8. Germline lookup yields CDR1 MNHEY and CDR2 SVGAGI. The CDR3 contains 14 residues. This CDR3 reads CASSPAGESYEQYF. CDR3 DNA sequence: TGTGCCAGCAGCCCCGCGGGGGAAAGCTACGAGCAGTACTTC.

The rearrangement uses TRBV7-9 and TRBJ1-5; D is unresolved. The germline CDR1 and CDR2 sequences are SEHNR and FQNEAQ (reference sequence). The CDR3 has 13 amino acids. Trimming cost V 2 bases and J 5 bases, with 7 bases left between them. The CDR3 DNA reads as TGTGCCAGCAGCTTATCTCCGGATCAGCCCCAGCATTTT. This codes for CASSLSPDQPQHF.

As to this clone: Its ends do not fully match the called genes, so a read error is possible. CDR3 coding DNA: TGTGCCTGGAGCCCCAACAGGAGCTACTATGGCTACCCCTTC. It is translated as CAWSPNRSYYGYPF. This chain uses TRBV30 with TRBJ1-2; tentative D call: TRBD1 (5 bases). The CDR3 sequence is 14 residues long. Germline CDR1 and CDR2: GTSNPN and SVGIG (reference sequence).

For the CDR3, the DNA is TGTGCCAGCTCACCAGTAGAGGAGACCCAGTACTTC. It yields the protein CASSPVEETQYF. This chain uses TRBV18 with TRBJ2-5; D gene unclear. The CDR3 is 12 amino acids. The V end lost 2 bases, the J end lost 5 bases, and 6 bases lay between the germline ends. The germline gives CDR1 KGHSH, CDR2 LQKENI.

This clone came up a few times. One junction end disagrees with the germline gene, perhaps due to a read error. This chain joins TRBV5-4 and TRBJ1-1; TRBD1 agrees at 9 bases. Germline CDR1 SGHNT, CDR2 YYREEE (reference sequence). The CDR3 is 18 amino acids. The CDR3: CASSQGSGTGSMNTEAFF. Written as DNA, the CDR3 is TGCGCCAGCAGCCAAGGTTCCGGGACAGGGTCCATGAACACTGAAGCTTTCTTT.

J is TRBJ2-1 and V is TRBV10-2; D perhaps matches TRBD2 (7 bases). This CDR3 has 14 residues. Germline CDR1 reads WSHSY; CDR2 reads SAAADI. Trimming stripped 3 bases from V and 6 bases from J, with 12 bases between. The CDR3 nucleotides read TGCGCCAGCAGTGACTCGGGGGGCCCCAATGAGCAGTTCTTC. Amino acid sequence: CASSDSGGPNEQFF.

The chain links TRBV7-8 to TRBJ1-2; 9 positions match TRBD1. With 4 bases clipped from V and 4 bases from J, the junction kept 13 bases outside the gene matches. Germline CDR1 SGHVS, CDR2 FQNEAQ. The CDR3 sequence is 17 residues long. The CDR3 here is CASSSRPGQGSSYGYTF. The DNA for the CDR3 is TGTGCCAGCAGCTCTCGACCGGGACAGGGCTCAAGCTATGGCTACACCTTC.

The chain recombines TRBV19 with TRBJ1-2, with 8 bases fitting TRBD1. V was clipped by 2 bases and J by 1 base; unmatched bases: 3. The CDR3 is 15 residues long. Germline V CDR1 and CDR2: LNHDA, SQIVND (reference sequence). The CDR3 reads CASSISRGLNYGYTF. DNA for the CDR3: TGTGCCAGTAGTATATCCAGGGGGCTTAACTATGGCTACACCTTC.

V is TRBV11-2 and J is TRBJ2-5, with TRBD2 matching 8 bases. Germline V CDR1 and CDR2: SGHAT, FQNNGV. J was trimmed by 1 base and V by 3 bases; bases with no gene match: 1. The CDR3 covers 14 residues. CDR3 sequence: CASSFGGAQETQYF. The CDR3 nucleotides are TGTGCCAGCAGCTTCGGGGGGGCCCAAGAGACCCAGTACTTC.